The entry below describes one TCR beta chain. Other DNA sequences from this sample encode an identical CDR3 as well. Per the germline V gene, CDR1 is SGHTS and CDR2 is YDEGEE. Between the trimmed V and J ends, which lost 0 bases and 2 bases, there was a span of 5 bases. The CDR3 runs 13 residues. Using immunoSEQ multiplex PCR, the repertoire was profiled, and TCRdb retains in-frame clones only, with some absent. The sample carries about 120,000 clones, around 93% recorded once. The data originate from a study of T cell responses to AZD1222 COVID-19 vaccine. The V and J genes are TRBV5-8 and TRBJ1-2, with D unresolved. The sequencing used peripheral blood, collected 28 days after the second AZD1222 dose. The clonotype was recovered from an adult who received the AZD1222 COVID-19 vaccine. CDR3 nucleotides: TGTGCCAGCAGCTTGGGGCAGAACTATGGCTACACCTTC. Translation gives CASSLGQNYGYTF.